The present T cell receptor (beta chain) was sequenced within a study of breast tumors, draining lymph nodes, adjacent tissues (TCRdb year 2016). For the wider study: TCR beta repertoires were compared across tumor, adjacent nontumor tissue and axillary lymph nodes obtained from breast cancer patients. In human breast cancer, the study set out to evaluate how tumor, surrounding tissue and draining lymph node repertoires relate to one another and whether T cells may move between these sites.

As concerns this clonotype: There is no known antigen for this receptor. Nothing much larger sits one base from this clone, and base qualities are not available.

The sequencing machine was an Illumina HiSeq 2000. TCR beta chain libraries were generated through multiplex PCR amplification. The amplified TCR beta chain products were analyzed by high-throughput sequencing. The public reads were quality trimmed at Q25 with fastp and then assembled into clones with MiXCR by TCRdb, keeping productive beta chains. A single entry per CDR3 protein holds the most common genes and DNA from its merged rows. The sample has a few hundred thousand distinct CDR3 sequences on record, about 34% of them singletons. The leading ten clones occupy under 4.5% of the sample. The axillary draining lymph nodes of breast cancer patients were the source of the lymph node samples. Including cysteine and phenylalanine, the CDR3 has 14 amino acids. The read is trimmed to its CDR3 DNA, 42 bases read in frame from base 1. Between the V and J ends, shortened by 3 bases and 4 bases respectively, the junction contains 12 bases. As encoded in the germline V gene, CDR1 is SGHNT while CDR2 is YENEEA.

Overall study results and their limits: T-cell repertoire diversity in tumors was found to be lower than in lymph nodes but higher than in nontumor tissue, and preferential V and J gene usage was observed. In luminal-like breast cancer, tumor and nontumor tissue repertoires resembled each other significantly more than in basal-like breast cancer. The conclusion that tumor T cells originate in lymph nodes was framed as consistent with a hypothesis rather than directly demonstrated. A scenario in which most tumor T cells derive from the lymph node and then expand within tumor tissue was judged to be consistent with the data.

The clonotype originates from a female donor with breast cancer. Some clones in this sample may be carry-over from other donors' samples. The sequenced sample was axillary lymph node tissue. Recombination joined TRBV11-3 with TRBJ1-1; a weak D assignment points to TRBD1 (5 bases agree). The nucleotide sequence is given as TGTGCCAGCAGCTTGCAGGGATCGGCCACTGAAGCTTTCTTT. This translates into CASSLQGSATEAFF. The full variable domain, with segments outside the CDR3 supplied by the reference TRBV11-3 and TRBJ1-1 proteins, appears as EAGVVQSPRYKIIEKKQPVAFWCNPISGHNTLYWYLQNLGQGPELLIRYENEEAVDDSQLPKDRFSAERLKGVDSTLKIQPAELGDSAVYLCASSLQGSATEAFFGQGTRLTVV.